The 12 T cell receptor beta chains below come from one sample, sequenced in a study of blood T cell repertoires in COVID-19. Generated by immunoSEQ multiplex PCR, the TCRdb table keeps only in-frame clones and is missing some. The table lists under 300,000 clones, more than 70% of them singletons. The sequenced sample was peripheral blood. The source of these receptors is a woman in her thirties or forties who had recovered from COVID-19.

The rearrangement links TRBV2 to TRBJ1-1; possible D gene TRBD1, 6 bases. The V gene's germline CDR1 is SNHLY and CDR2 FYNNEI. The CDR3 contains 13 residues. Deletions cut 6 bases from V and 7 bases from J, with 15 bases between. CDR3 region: CASRPKGQDEAFF. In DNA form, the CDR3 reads TGTGCCAGCAGGCCAAAGGGACAAGATGAAGCTTTCTTT.

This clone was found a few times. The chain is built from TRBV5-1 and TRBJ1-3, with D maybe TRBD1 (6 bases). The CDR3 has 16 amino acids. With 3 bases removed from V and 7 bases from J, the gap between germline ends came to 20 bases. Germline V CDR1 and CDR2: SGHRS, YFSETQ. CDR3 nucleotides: TGCGCCAGCAGCTACCGACAACAGGGTAGGGGGAACACCATATATTTT. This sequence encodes CASSYRQQGRGNTIYF.

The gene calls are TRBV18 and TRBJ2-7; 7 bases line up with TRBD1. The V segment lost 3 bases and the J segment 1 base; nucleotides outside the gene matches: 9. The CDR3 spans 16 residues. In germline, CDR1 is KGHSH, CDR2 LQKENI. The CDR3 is CASSPPTGFASYEQYF. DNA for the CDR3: TGTGCCAGCTCACCGCCGACAGGGTTCGCGTCCTACGAGCAGTACTTC.

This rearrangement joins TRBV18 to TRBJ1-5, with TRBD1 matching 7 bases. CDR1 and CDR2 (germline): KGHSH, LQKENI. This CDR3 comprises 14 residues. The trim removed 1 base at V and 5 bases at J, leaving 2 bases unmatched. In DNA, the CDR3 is TGTGCCAGCTCACCACAGGGGGCTGATCAGCCCCAGCATTTT. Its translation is CASSPQGADQPQHF.

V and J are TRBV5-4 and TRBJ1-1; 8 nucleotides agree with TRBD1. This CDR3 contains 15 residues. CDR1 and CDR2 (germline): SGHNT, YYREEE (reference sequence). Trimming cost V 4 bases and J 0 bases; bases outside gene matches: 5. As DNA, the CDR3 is TGTGCCAGCAGCCCCCCGACAGGGGTGAACACTGAAGCTTTCTTT. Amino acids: CASSPPTGVNTEAFF.

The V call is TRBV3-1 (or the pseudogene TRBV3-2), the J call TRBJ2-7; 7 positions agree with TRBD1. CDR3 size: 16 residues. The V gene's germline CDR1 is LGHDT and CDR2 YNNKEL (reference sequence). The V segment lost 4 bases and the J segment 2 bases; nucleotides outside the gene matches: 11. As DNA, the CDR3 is TGTGCCAGCAGCCCCCGGACAGGCACACTTACCTACGAGCAGTACTTC. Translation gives CASSPRTGTLTYEQYF.

In DNA, the CDR3 is TGCGCCAGCCGCGCCGGGGGCTCTGGAAACACCATATATTTT. Encoded protein: CASRAGGSGNTIYF. This sequence joins TRBV5-1 and TRBJ1-3; D possibly corresponds to TRBD1 (5 bases). In germline, CDR1 is SGHRS, CDR2 YFSETQ. Trimming removed 7 bases from V and 0 bases from J, with 11 bases in between. The CDR3 has 14 amino acids. Variable domain in full (rest from reference TRBV5-1 and TRBJ1-3): KAGVTQTPRYLIKTRGQQVTLSCSPISGHRSVSWYQQTPGQGLQFLFEYFSETQRNKGNFPGRFSGRQFSNSRSEMNVSTLELGDSALYLCASRAGGSGNTIYFGEGSWLTVV.

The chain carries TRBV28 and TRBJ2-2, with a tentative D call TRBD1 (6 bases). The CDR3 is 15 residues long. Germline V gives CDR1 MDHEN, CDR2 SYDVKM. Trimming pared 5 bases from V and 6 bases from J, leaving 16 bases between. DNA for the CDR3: TGTGCCAGCAGTCCCCCGGGGCCAGGGGCCGGGGAGCTGTTTTTT. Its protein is CASSPPGPGAGELFF.

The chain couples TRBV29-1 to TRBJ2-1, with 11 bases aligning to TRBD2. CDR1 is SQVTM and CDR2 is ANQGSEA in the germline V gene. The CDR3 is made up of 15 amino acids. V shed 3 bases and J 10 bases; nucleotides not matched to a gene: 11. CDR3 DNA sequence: TGCAGCGTTGACCTCGGGGGACTAGCGGTCCCCGAGCAGTTCTTC. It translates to CSVDLGGLAVPEQFF.

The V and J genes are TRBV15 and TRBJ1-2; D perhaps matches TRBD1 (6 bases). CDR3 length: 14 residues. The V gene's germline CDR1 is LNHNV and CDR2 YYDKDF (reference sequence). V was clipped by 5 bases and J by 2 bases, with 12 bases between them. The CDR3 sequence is CATSPRGTNYGYTF. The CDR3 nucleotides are TGTGCCACCAGCCCGAGGGGGACCAACTATGGCTACACCTTC.

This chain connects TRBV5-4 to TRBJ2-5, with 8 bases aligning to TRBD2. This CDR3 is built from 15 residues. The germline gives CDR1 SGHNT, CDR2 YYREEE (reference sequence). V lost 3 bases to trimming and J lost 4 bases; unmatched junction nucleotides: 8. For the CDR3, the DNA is TGTGCCAGCAGCTCTATAGCGGGACCCCCAGAGACCCAGTACTTC. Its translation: CASSSIAGPPETQYF.

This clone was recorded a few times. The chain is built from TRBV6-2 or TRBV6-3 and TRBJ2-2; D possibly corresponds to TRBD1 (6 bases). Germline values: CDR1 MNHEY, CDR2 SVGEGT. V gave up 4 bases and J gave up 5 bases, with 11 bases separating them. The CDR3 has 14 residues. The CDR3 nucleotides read TGTGCCAGCAGTTTCCAGGGGCGGACCGGGGAGCTGTTTTTT. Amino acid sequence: CASSFQGRTGELFF.